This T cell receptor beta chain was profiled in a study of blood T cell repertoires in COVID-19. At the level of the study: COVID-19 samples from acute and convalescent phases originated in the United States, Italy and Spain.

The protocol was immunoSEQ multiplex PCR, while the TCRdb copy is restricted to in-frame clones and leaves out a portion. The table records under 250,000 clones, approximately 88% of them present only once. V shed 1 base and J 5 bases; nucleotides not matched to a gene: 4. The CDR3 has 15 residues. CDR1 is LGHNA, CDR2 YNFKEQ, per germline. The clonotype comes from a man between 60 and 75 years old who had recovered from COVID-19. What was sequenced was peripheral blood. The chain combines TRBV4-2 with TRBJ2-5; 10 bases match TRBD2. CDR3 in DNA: TGTGCCAGCAGCCAAGGGGGAGCGGGAGGGGAGACCCAGTACTTC. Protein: CASSQGGAGGETQYF.